Sequencing of this T cell receptor (beta chain) was carried out in a study of shared clonotypes between healthy human individuals. Whole-study findings and limits: Only blood samples were collected, and tissue repertoires likely differ.

Sequencing used immunoSEQ multiplex PCR; TCRdb keeps in-frame clones, though not all of them. The sample has 600,000 to 800,000 clones; over 55% are singletons. For this clone: Antigen specificity is unknown.

This receptor was taken from a woman under 40 in good health. Sequenced input: memory CD4+ T cells sorted from blood. Noted subset: CD45RA-negative fraction.

The CDR3 spells CASSLSLGSAGTYEQYF. The CDR3 nucleotides are TGTGCCAGCAGTTTATCTCTCGGGAGTGCCGGGACCTACGAGCAGTACTTC. This chain links TRBV28 with TRBJ2-7, with a tentative D call TRBD2 (6 bases). The germline V and J ends were trimmed by 1 base and 2 bases, with 18 bases remaining between them. The CDR3 is 17 residues long. CDR1 MDHEN and CDR2 SYDVKM come from the germline V gene.